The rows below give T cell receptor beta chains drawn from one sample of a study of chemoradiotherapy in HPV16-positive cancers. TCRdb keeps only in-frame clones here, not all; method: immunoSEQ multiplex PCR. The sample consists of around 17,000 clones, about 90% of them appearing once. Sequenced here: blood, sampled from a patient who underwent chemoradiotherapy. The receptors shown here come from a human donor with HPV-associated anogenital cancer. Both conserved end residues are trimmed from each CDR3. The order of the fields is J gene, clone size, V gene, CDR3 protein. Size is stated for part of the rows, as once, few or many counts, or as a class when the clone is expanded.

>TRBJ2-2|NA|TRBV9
ASSVGQGNTGELF
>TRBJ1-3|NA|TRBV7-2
ASSLTGVSGNTIY
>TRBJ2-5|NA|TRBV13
ASSPPQANQETQY
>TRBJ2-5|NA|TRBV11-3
ASSLESGLAGVETQY
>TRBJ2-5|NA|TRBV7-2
ASSLWQQETQY
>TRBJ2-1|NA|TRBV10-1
ASRDGAGDEQF
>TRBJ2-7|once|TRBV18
ASSSKTGEPSYEQY
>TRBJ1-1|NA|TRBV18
ASSQFTGDTEAF
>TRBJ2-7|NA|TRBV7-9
ASRDDTPYEQY
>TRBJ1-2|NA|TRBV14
ASSLDRGNGYT
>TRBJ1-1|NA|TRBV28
ASITPTEAF
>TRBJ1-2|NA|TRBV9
ASSSRALDRYGYT
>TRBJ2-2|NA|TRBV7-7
ASSLGRLVKAGELF
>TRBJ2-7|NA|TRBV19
ASSTGQEANEQY
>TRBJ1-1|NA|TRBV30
ALNRDRGLTEAF
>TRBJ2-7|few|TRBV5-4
ASSLAGTYEQY
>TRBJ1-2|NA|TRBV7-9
ASSPGHWEVYGYT
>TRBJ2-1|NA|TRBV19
ASSTVVQSEQF
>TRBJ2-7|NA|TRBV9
ASSVGSRGGRYEQY
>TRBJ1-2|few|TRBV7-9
ASSLFEGYT
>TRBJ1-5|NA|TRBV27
ASSTSTGPQH
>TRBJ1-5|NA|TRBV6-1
ASSELGWGKQPQH
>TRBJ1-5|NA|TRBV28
ASSFFFYGLGDRAQVGNQPQH
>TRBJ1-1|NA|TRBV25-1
ASSGTLNTEAF
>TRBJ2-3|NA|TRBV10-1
ASSEGRTTDTQY
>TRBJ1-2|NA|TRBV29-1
SVGQGSVDGYT
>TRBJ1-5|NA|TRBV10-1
ASRDDSDQPQH
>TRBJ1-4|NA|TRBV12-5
ASGLFTGGEREKLF
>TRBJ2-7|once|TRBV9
ASKTVLAGTRGEQY
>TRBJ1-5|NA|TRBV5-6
ASSDGQGAVRSNQPQH
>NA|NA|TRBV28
ASSLYEGSGLPYEQY
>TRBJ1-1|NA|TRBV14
ASRRGAYDTEAF
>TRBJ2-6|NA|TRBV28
ASSLWELGGSGANVLT
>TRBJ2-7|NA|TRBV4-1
ASSPWTSGSYEQY
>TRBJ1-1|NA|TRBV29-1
SVENRANTEAF
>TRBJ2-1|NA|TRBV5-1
ASSRDTTYNEQF
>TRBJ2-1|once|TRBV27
ASSLSAGEPFNEQF
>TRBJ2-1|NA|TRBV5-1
ASSLAPGNMDEQF
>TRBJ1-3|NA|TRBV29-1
SVERRNTIY
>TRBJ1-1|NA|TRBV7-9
ASSHGVTEAF
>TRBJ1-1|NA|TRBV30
AWSKQEEAF
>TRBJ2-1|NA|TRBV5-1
ASSLPGNNEQF
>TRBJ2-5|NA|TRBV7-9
ASTPPPQETQY
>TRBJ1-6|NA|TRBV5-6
ASSLGVNSPLH
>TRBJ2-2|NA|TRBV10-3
AISGTGQPAGELF
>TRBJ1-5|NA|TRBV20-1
SAIFNQPQH
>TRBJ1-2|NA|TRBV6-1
ASSNVYGPYT
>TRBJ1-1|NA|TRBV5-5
ASSVGFWVEAF
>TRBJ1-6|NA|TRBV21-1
ASSTGQHNSPLH
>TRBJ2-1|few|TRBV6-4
ASSALAGGSYNEQF
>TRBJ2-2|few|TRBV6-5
ASSYGDRNTGELF
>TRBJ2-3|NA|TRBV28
ASSVTGPADTQY
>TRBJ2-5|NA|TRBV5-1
ASSLAGTGQETQY
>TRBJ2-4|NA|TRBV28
ASSPLGADKNIQY